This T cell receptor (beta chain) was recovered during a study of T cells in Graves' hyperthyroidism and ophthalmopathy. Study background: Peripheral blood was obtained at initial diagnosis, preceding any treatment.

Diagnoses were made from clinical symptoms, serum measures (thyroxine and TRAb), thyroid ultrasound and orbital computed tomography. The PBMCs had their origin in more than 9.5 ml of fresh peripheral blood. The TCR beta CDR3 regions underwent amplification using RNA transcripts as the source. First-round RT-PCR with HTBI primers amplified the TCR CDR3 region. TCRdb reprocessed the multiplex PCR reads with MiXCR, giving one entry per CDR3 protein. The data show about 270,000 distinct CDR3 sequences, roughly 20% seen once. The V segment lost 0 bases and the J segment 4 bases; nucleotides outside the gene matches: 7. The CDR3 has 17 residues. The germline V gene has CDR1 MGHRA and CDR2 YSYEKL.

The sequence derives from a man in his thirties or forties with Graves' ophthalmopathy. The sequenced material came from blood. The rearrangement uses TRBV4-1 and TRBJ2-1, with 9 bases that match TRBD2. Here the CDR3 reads CASSQDGVAGAYNEQFF. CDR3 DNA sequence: TGCGCCAGCAGCCAAGATGGAGTAGCGGGAGCTTACAATGAGCAGTTCTTC.